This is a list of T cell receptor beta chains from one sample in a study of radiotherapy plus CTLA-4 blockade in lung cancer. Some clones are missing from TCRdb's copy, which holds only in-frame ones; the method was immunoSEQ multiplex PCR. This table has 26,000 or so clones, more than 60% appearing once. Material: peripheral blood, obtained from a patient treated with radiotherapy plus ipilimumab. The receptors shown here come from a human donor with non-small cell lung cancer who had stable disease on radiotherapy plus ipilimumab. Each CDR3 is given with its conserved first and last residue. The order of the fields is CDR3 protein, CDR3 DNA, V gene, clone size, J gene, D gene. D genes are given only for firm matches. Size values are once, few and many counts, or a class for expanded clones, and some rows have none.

cdr3_aa: CASSPWESGDRTADTQYF
cdr3_nt: TGTGCCAGCAGCCCGTGGGAGAGCGGGGACCGCACGGCAGATACGCAGTATTTT
v_call: TRBV11-3
clone_size: NA
j_call: TRBJ2-3
d_call: TRBD2

cdr3_aa: CASSPLGQGKNYGYTF
cdr3_nt: TGTGCCAGCTCACCGCTTGGACAAGGGAAAAACTATGGCTACACCTTC
v_call: TRBV18
clone_size: NA
j_call: TRBJ1-2
d_call: NA

cdr3_aa: CASSPLGRLAADTQYF
cdr3_nt: TGTGCCAGCAGCCCCCTAGGGAGACTAGCAGCAGATACGCAGTATTTT
v_call: TRBV9
clone_size: NA
j_call: TRBJ2-3
d_call: TRBD2

cdr3_aa: CASSSPGARYNEQFF
cdr3_nt: TGTGCCAGTAGTTCCCCGGGGGCCAGATACAATGAGCAGTTCTTC
v_call: TRBV19
clone_size: NA
j_call: TRBJ2-1
d_call: NA

cdr3_aa: CASGQDGYTF
cdr3_nt: TGTGCCAGCGGACAGGACGGCTACACCTTC
v_call: TRBV2
clone_size: few
j_call: TRBJ1-2
d_call: TRBD1

cdr3_aa: CASSLDREPTGELFF
cdr3_nt: TGTGCCAGCAGTTTGGACAGGGAACCCACCGGGGAGCTGTTTTTT
v_call: TRBV5-4
clone_size: once
j_call: TRBJ2-2
d_call: TRBD1

cdr3_aa: CASSYQGGGNYGYTF
cdr3_nt: TGTGCCAGCAGTTACCAGGGAGGGGGTAACTATGGCTACACCTTC
v_call: TRBV6-5
clone_size: few
j_call: TRBJ1-2
d_call: NA

cdr3_aa: CASSLEWTGINTGELFF
cdr3_nt: TGTGCCAGCAGCTTAGAGTGGACAGGGATTAACACCGGGGAGCTGTTTTTT
v_call: TRBV11-2
clone_size: once
j_call: TRBJ2-2
d_call: TRBD1

cdr3_aa: CASSGQGSSYNSPLHF
cdr3_nt: TGTGCCAGCAGTGGCCAGGGAAGCTCCTATAATTCACCCCTCCACTTT
v_call: TRBV9
clone_size: once
j_call: TRBJ1-6
d_call: NA

cdr3_aa: CASSFKAVNTEAFF
cdr3_nt: TGTGCCAGCAGCTTCAAAGCTGTGAACACTGAAGCTTTCTTT
v_call: TRBV5-4
clone_size: NA
j_call: TRBJ1-1
d_call: NA

cdr3_aa: CAWESGGVGEKLFF
cdr3_nt: TGTGCCTGGGAGTCCGGGGGCGTCGGCGAAAAACTGTTTTTT
v_call: TRBV30
clone_size: NA
j_call: TRBJ1-4
d_call: NA